Listed here are 8 T cell receptor beta chains from one sample, sequenced in a study of beta chain features in type 1 diabetes. As every portion of the isolated RNA was reverse transcribed, the sequencing read expressed TCRB transcripts. TCRdb keeps only in-frame clones here, not all; method: immunoSEQ multiplex PCR. The repertoire holds a few hundred thousand clones, with roughly 17% as singletons. The study, taken as a whole, reports: Moderate yet significant TCRB CDR3 shortening was seen in Type 1 diabetes patients in all four CD4+ subsets.

These receptors have no identified antigens. The sequencing sample was made of naive CD4+ T cells from blood. The receptors derive from a man aged 25 to 40 with type 1 diabetes.

CDR3 in amino acids: CASSFRGLGPRLATDTQYF. The CDR3 bases are TGTGCCAGCAGCTTCAGAGGCCTGGGCCCCAGGCTAGCCACAGATACGCAGTATTTT. This sequence joins TRBV7-9 and TRBJ2-3; possible D gene TRBD2, 5 bases. V was cut by 3 bases and J by 2 bases, with 24 bases left in between. The CDR3 has 19 residues. CDR1 is SEHNR, CDR2 FQNEAQ, per germline (reference sequence).

This clone has a single count. The chain joins TRBV9 to TRBJ2-1, with 10 bases identical to TRBD2. Germline V lookup: CDR1 SGDLS, CDR2 YYNGEE. The CDR3 is 16 residues long. The ends lost 0 bases at V and 7 bases at J; junction bases unmatched: 7. CDR3 sequence: CASSVEPSGRGNEQFF. CDR3 DNA sequence: TGTGCCAGCAGCGTAGAGCCTAGCGGGAGAGGAAATGAGCAGTTCTTC.

This clone was counted a few times. The chain has TRBV7-2 and TRBJ2-3, with a weak D call TRBD2 (6 bases). Germline CDR1 SGHTA, CDR2 FQGNSA. The CDR3 contains 14 residues. Trimming took 2 bases from V and 5 from J, leaving 11 bases between them. CDR3 nucleotides: TGTGCCAGCAGCTTATTAGGCGGGATAGATACGCAGTATTTT. It translates to CASSLLGGIDTQYF.

This chain connects TRBV7-9 to TRBJ2-2; D ambiguous. The V gene's germline CDR1 is SEHNR and CDR2 FQNEAQ (reference sequence). V was clipped by 4 bases and J by 3 bases, with 6 bases between them. There are 13 residues in the CDR3. CDR3 DNA: TGTGCCAGCAGCTCTCCGTACACCGGGGAGCTGTTTTTT. Encoded protein: CASSSPYTGELFF.

This clone was seen more than once but under ten times. The rearrangement joins TRBV5-4 to TRBJ2-1, with a possible D match to TRBD1 (6 bases). V shed 0 bases and J shed 3 bases, with 10 bases lying between them. Germline V gene lookup returns CDR1 SGHNT and CDR2 YYREEE (reference sequence). This CDR3 comprises 15 residues. This chain's CDR3 is CASSLAQQGYNEQFF. The CDR3 DNA reads as TGTGCCAGCAGCTTGGCCCAACAGGGCTACAATGAGCAGTTCTTC.

This clone was counted only a few times. The DNA of the CDR3 is TGTGCCAGCAGGCGGGAGGACTATGGCTACACCTTC. This sequence encodes CASRREDYGYTF. This chain uses TRBV2 with TRBJ1-2, with D unclear. CDR3 length equals 12 residues. V was shortened by 6 bases and J by 3 bases, with 8 bases between the two germline ends. Germline V gene sequence: CDR1 SNHLY, CDR2 FYNNEI. Full variable domain (remainder filled in from reference TRBV2 and TRBJ1-2): EPEVTQTPSHQVTQMGQEVILRCVPISNHLYFYWYRQILGQKVEFLVSFYNNEISEKSEIFDDQFSVERPDGSNFTLKIRSTKLEDSAMYFCASRREDYGYTFGSGTRLTVV.

In DNA, the CDR3 is TGTGCCAGCAGTTCTCGAGCTAGCACAGATACGCAGTATTTT. Its translation: CASSSRASTDTQYF. This chain joins TRBV28 and TRBJ2-3; D gene unclear. CDR3 length: 14 amino acids. Trimming removed 4 bases from V and 0 bases from J, with 8 bases in between. The germline CDR1 and CDR2 sequences are MDHEN and SYDVKM. The whole variable domain, filled in from reference TRBV28 and TRBJ2-3, reads DVKVTQSSRYLVKRTGEKVFLECVQDMDHENMFWYRQDPGLGLRLIYFSYDVKMKEKGDIPEGYSVSREKKERFSLILESASTNQTSMYLCASSSRASTDTQYFGPGTRLTVL.

In this sample, this clone turned up a few times. The chain is built from TRBV4-1 and TRBJ2-1; 9 bases are shared with TRBD2. Germline-derived CDR1 and CDR2 are MGHRA and YSYEKL. Trimming cost V 4 bases and J 10 bases; bases outside gene matches: 20. The CDR3 totals 18 residues. In DNA form, the CDR3 reads TGCGCCAGCAGCCCACAGGGGCGGGCTAGCGGGAAGCAAGGCGAGCAGTTCTTC. Protein sequence: CASSPQGRASGKQGEQFF.